This T cell receptor beta chain was obtained from a study of cytomegalovirus exposure and HLA in healthy donors. General observations from the study: Reports indicated that the classifier achieved high specificity and sensitivity in diagnosing cytomegalovirus status. Subsequent analysis of the 110 or so validation repertoires found a tendency for first-cohort TCR clusters to co-occur. CMV antigen specificity of a few CMV-associated chains was confirmed in vitro.

Note on this clone: Its antigen is currently unknown.

Clones were sequenced by immunoSEQ multiplex PCR, and TCRdb holds only the in-frame ones, with some missing. The sample has about 240,000 clones; approximately 87% are singletons. The donors were members of the roughly 120-subject validation cohort (separate from the approximately 730-subject first cohort). The specimen was PBMCs. The clonotype comes from a man aged 18-30 years in good health and CMV-seronegative.

CDR3 bases: TGTGCCACTAGGGGGCCTAATCAGCCCCAGCATTTT. Encoded protein: CATRGPNQPQHF. The chain is built from TRBV6-5 and TRBJ1-5; 7 bases are shared with TRBD1. Germline CDR1 and CDR2: MNHEY and SVGAGI. There are 12 residues in the CDR3. After removal of 10 bases from V and 4 bases from J, the junction contained 4 bases not matched to a gene.